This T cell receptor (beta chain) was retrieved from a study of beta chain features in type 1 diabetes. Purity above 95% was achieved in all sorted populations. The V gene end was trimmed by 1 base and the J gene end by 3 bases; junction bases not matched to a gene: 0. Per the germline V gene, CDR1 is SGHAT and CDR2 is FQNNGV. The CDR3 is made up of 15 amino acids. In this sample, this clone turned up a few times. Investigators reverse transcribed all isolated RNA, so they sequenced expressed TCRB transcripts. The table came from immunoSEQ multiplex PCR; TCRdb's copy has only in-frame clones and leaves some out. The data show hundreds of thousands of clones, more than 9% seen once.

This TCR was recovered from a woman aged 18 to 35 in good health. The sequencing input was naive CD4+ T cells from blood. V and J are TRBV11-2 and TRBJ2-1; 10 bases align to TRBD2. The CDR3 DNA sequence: TGTGCCAGCAGCTTAGGGACTAGCGGCTACAATGAGCAGTTCTTC. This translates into CASSLGTSGYNEQFF.